This T cell receptor beta chain was sequenced in a study of blood T cell repertoires in COVID-19. Per the study methods: Scientists estimated how many nucleated cells there were by amplifying reference gene primers. Profiled with immunoSEQ multiplex PCR; TCRdb holds only in-frame clones, not every one. Clone size and the V and J calls come from that table; the DNA yielded D and trimming. This repertoire shows under 250,000 clones, just over 85% found once; its top ten account for under 1.5%. Germline-derived CDR1 and CDR2 are SGHDN and FVKESK. Unmatched junction bases numbered 4, after V lost 1 base and J lost 2 bases. CDR3 size: 15 residues. In its sample, this clone was seen once.

The chain joins TRBV14 to TRBJ2-7; TRBD2 matches at 8 bases. The sequence came from an elderly man with acute or convalescent COVID-19. Sample: peripheral blood. CDR3 sequence: CASSQAPGGPYEQYF. DNA for the CDR3: TGTGCCAGCAGCCAAGCCCCGGGGGGGCCCTACGAGCAGTACTTC.